The 5 T cell receptor beta chains presented below share a single source sample, sequenced in a study of blood T cell repertoires in COVID-19 (TCRdb year 2020). Libraries came from the immunoSEQ multiplex PCR assay. The table was pulled from immuneACCESS by TCRdb, which kept in-frame rearrangements only. Such tables lose some clones; where checked, under half of the loss comes from unresolved V genes, and the rest has no known cause. This sample gives fewer than 300,000 clones in total; less than 85% of them show up just once. Jointly, the top ten make up 3.1% of the sample. Material: peripheral blood. The receptors were sampled from a woman younger than 35 with acute or convalescent COVID-19.

This chain links TRBV30 with TRBJ1-5; no clear D gene. The CDR3 spans 17 residues. V shed 0 bases and J shed 5 bases, with 20 bases lying between them. CDR1 and CDR2 (germline): GTSNPN, SVGIG (reference sequence). The CDR3 here is CAWSVYLMRGGDQPQHF. The CDR3 region has the DNA TGTGCCTGGAGTGTGTACCTTATGCGCGGCGGTGATCAGCCCCAGCATTTT.

The chain carries TRBV4-2 and TRBJ2-1; 9 nucleotides align to TRBD2. The V gene end was trimmed by 1 base and the J gene end by 4 bases; junction bases not matched to a gene: 2. From germline, CDR1 is LGHNA and CDR2 YNFKEQ. This CDR3 comprises 15 residues. The CDR3 nucleotides read TGTGCCAGCAGCCAAGCTAGCGGGATTTACAATGAGCAGTTCTTC. Translation: CASSQASGIYNEQFF.

The V gene is TRBV27, the J gene TRBJ1-1, with D possibly being TRBD1 (5 bases). The V and J ends lost 3 bases and 2 bases respectively, with 10 bases between them. This CDR3 is built from 14 residues. CDR1 and CDR2 (germline): MNHEY, SMNVEV (reference sequence). The CDR3 nucleotides are TGTGCCAGCAGTTTGTTCGGACAAAACACTGAAGCTTTCTTT. Translating gives CASSLFGQNTEAFF.

The CDR3 coding sequence is TGTGCCTGGAGTGGCGGCGGGGGCTACACCTTC. Its protein product is CAWSGGGGYTF. This chain uses TRBV30 with TRBJ1-2; unclear D gene. The CDR3 sequence is 11 residues long. The germline CDR1 and CDR2 sequences are GTSNPN and SVGIG (reference sequence). Trimming took off 1 base at V and 8 bases at J, with 8 bases between the two ends.

In nucleotides, the CDR3 is TGCGCCAGCAGCCAAGACCGGGACAGGGTCCCTGTAAACCCCTACGAGCAGTACTTC. Translation: CASSQDRDRVPVNPYEQYF. The chain combines TRBV4-1 with TRBJ2-7; TRBD1 agrees at 9 bases. V dropped 0 bases and J dropped 2; count of bases not matched to a gene: 14. Germline V gene data show CDR1 as MGHRA and CDR2 as YSYEKL. The CDR3 runs to 19 residues.